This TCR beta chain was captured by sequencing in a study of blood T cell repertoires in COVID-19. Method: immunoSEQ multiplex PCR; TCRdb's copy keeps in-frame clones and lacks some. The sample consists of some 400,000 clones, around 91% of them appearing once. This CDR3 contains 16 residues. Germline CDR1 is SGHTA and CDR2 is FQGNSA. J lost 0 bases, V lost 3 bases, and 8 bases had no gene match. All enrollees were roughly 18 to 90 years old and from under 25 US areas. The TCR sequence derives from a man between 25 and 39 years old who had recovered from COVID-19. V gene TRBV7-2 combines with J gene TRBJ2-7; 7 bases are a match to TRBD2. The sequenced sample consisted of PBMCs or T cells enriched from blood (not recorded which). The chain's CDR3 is CASSLGGTQPSYEQYF. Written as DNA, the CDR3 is TGTGCCAGCAGCTTGGGGGGGACCCAACCCTCCTACGAGCAGTACTTC.